This entry is about one T cell receptor beta chain. Its antigen specificity is not known. Base qualities were left out, and no much larger clone turns up one base away. This entry is derived from a study of immune evolution from preneoplasia to lung adenocarcinoma (dated by TCRdb to 2020 to 2023). In terms of the full investigation: HLA loss of heterozygosity was found in about 6.7% of AIS, around 14% of MIA and less than 35% of ADC lesions, and in no AAH lesions. The study profiled immune contexture across lung adenocarcinoma precursors and invasive adenocarcinoma using immune gene expression, TCR sequencing and multiplex immunofluorescence. Resected precursor lesions (AAH, AIS, MIA) and invasive adenocarcinomas were each compared against paired morphologically normal lung tissue. Sample size was based on specimen availability rather than a prior power calculation. The immune data were integrated with whole exome sequencing and methylation data obtained from the same cohort of nodules. A total of around 58 patients with pulmonary nodules who underwent surgical resection were included in the overall cohort. A total of about 51 patients contributed TCR sequencing data. According to the study, over a hundred samples were used for TCR sequencing. Class I HLA alleles were inferred from exome data with POLYSOLVER, and allele-specific HLA loss was detected with LOHHLA. What the study reported, not specific to this receptor: T cell clonality was highest in KRAS-mutant nodules compared with EGFR-mutant or double wild-type lesions. Top T cell clone frequencies were highest in normal lung and appeared to decrease progressively from AAH through AIS, MIA and invasive adenocarcinoma. The findings were based on association rather than direct causation, and larger cohorts with long-term follow-up and longitudinal biopsies were deemed needed. Because all patients were from Japan and China, applicability to Western populations was uncertain. Clonality was highest in normal lung, while later-stage lesions appeared to show lower clonality but higher T cell density and diversity.

The immunoSEQ hsTCRbeta Kit was used to sequence TCR beta CDR3 regions from DNA. Regarding the original processing steps: TCR sequencing data were analysed with the ImmunoSEQ Analyzer. T cell clonality was defined as 1 minus Pielou's evenness computed on productive rearrangements. To measure T cell diversity, the inverse Simpson index was applied to productive templates. T cell density was TCR beta template counts normalized to usable DNA, estimated by amplifying and sequencing housekeeping genes. TCR metrics were compared across histologic stages using two-sided Kruskal-Wallis tests. As stored in TCRdb, this immuneACCESS dataset retains in-frame rearrangements with V and J assigned. A fraction of the clones does not appear; measured against another copy, unresolved V genes explain less than half of the discrepancy, and the remainder lacks a known reason. V, J and clone size are those of that table, while D and trimming were read from the DNA. The sample includes 9,500 to 15,000 clones, with 85% observed a single time. 3.8% of the sample lies in the top ten.

For this chain, trimming is 6 bases at the V end and 6 bases at the J end, and the number of junction bases without a gene match is 8. The CDR3 goes from the cysteine to the phenylalanine over 14 residues. Here the CDR3 DNA is all that survives: 42 bases in frame from base 1. Taken from the germline V gene (reference sequence), the CDR1 and CDR2 loops are MNHEY and SMNVEV. Resection was performed on patients in Japan or China between about 2013 and 2017. Histologic diagnosis of each case was confirmed independently by two lung cancer pathologists on H&E slides. To enrich premalignant or tumor cells for nucleic acid extraction, macro-dissection was performed after pathologic assessment. FFPE tissue was used for DNA isolation with the AllPrep DNA/RNA FFPE Kit.

Sequenced input: FFPE tissue from an adenomatous hyperplasia lung lesion. What the cell subset or site label conveys for this sample: atypical adenomatous hyperplasia (AAH), lung preneoplasia. This receptor was identified in a person between 45 and 75 years old with lung adenocarcinoma. The rearrangement joined TRBV27 to TRBJ2-7, with 10 bases aligning to TRBD1. The DNA reads as follows: TGTGCCAGCAGACGGGACAGGGGCGAACCCGAGCAGTACTTC. It specifies CASRRDRGEPEQYF.